These 2 T cell receptor beta chains share one sample of origin, sequenced in a study of blood T cells in healthy people across ages. A J-beta primer mix and a sample-barcoded 5' primer were used in a second PCR of roughly 7 to 12 cycles. TCRdb itself ran the 5' RACE reads through MiXCR, one entry per CDR3 protein. The sample has approximately 780,000 distinct CDR3 sequences, roughly 24% seen once. The same data also contributed to another study, on T cells of mothers and their children.

The specimen was blood. These receptors came from a boy younger than 18 in good health.

This clonotype was observed a handful of times. CDR3 protein: CASSPYTGDGQFF. The CDR3, as DNA: TGTGCCAGCAGCCCGTATACAGGGGACGGGCAGTTCTTC. V gene TRBV2 combines with J gene TRBJ2-5; TRBD1 matches at 7 bases. The J call may be mistaken, given a closer DNA end match to TRBJ2-1. The CDR3 spans 13 residues. The germline V gene encodes CDR1 SNHLY and CDR2 FYNNEI.

The chain joins TRBV9 to TRBJ2-3, with a weak D call TRBD2 (6 bases). Between the trimmed V and J ends, which lost 2 bases and 2 bases, there was a span of 18 bases. Per the germline V gene, CDR1 is SGDLS and CDR2 is YYNGEE. The CDR3 has 17 residues. CDR3 amino acids: CASSVWSDGGYTDTQYF. In nucleotides, the CDR3 is TGTGCCAGCAGCGTTTGGTCCGACGGGGGTTACACAGATACGCAGTATTTT.